Described below is a single TCR beta chain sequence and its context. TCRdb's table, derived via immunoSEQ multiplex PCR, lists solely in-frame clones and lacks some. The sample records about 330,000 clones, about 83% being singletons. This entry belongs to a study of blood T cell repertoires in COVID-19. In germline, CDR1 is MDHEN, CDR2 SYDVKM. The ends lost 8 bases at V and 8 bases at J; junction bases unmatched: 12. The CDR3 consists of 14 residues. The chain links TRBV28 to TRBJ1-2; 9 bases line up with TRBD1. Sequenced material: peripheral blood. This clonotype was sampled from a woman aged 45 to 65 with acute or convalescent COVID-19. The CDR3 loop is CASSTPGQGKGYTF. For the CDR3, the DNA is TGTGCCAGCTCCACGCCAGGACAGGGGAAAGGCTACACCTTC.